The subject of this entry is one TCR beta chain. These data belong to a study of T cells after yellow fever vaccination. Using its own MiXCR run on the 5' RACE reads, TCRdb lists one record per CDR3 protein. The table lists just under 600,000 distinct CDR3 sequences, roughly 13% of them singletons. The clonotype comes from a man aged 25-45 years who received the YFV17D yellow fever vaccine. This sample comprised PBMCs, obtained on the day of the yellow fever booster vaccination.

The CDR3 reads CASGGGDEQFF. In DNA, the CDR3 is TGTGCCAGCGGGGGGGGTGATGAGCAGTTCTTC. This chain connects TRBV11-2 to TRBJ2-1; the match to TRBD2 covers 7 bases. The V gene end was trimmed by 8 bases and the J gene end by 8 bases; junction bases not matched to a gene: 3. Per the germline V gene, CDR1 is SGHAT and CDR2 is FQNNGV. The CDR3 spans 11 residues. The entire variable domain, with the rest obtained from reference TRBV11-2 and TRBJ2-1, is as follows: EAGVAQSPRYKIIEKRQSVAFWCNPISGHATLYWYQQILGQGPKLLIQFQNNGVVDDSQLPKDRFSAERLKGVDSTLKIQPAKLEDSAVYLCASGGGDEQFFGPGTRLTVL.